This entry describes one TCR beta chain. The antigen is undetermined. Germline CDR1 reads SQVTM; CDR2 reads ANQGSEA. V lost 6 bases to trimming and J lost 4 bases; unmatched junction nucleotides: 8. The CDR3 runs to 14 residues. These data are taken from a study of blood T cells in healthy people across ages. Study-level points and caveats: Unsorted PBMCs prevented conclusive naive versus antigen-experienced comparison.

With a J-beta primer mix and a sample-barcoded 5' primer, a second PCR ran roughly 6 to 12 cycles. TCRdb independently ran MiXCR on the 5' RACE reads; one entry per CDR3 protein. This table has around 1,500,000 distinct CDR3 sequences, 42% appearing once. The chain uses TRBV29-1 and TRBJ2-4, with TRBD2 matching over 8 bases. The sequenced sample consisted of blood. The receptor's source is a woman aged 18-29 years in good health. The CDR3 DNA is TGCAGCGTCCCTGGGAGCGGGGGAAAAAACATTCAGTACTTC. Residues: CSVPGSGGKNIQYF. Using reference TRBV29-1 and TRBJ2-4 for the parts outside the CDR3, the full variable domain is SAVISQKPSRDICQRGTSLTIQCQVDSQVTMMFWYRQQPGQSLTLIATANQGSEATYESGFVIDKFPISRPNLTFSTLTVSNMSPEDSSIYLCSVPGSGGKNIQYFGAGTRLSVL.